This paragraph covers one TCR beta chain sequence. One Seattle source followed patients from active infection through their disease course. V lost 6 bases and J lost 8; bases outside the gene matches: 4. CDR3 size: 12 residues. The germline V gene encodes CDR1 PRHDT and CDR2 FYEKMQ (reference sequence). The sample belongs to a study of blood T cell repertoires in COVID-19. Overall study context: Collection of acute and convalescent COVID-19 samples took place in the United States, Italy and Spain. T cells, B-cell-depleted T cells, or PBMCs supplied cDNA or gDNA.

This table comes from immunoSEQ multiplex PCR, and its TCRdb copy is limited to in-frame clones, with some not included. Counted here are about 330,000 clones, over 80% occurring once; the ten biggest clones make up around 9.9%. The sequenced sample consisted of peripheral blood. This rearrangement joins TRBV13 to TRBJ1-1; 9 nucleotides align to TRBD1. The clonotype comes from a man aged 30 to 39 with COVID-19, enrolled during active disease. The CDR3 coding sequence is TGTGCCAGCAGATTCGGGACAGGGGAAGCTTTCTTT. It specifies CASRFGTGEAFF.